The clone carrying this T cell receptor beta chain was observed a few times. Antigen specificity is unknown. V lost 1 base, J lost 4 bases, and 6 bases stayed unmatched. The CDR3 spans 17 residues. Germline-derived CDR1 and CDR2 are LGHNA and YSLEER. This entry belongs to a study of human T cells and chemical hapten exposure. Study overall: From small differences in pooled library volume came most of the variation in per-sample TCR yields. Study observations and caveats: PT1 expanded TCR counts and patch test score correlated positively.

TCRdb reprocessed the RACE reads with MiXCR, giving one entry per CDR3 protein. The sample holds nearly 350,000 distinct CDR3 sequences; roughly 6.9% are singletons and the top ten take 8.4%. Time point reported: patch test 1, 2 weeks after DPC sensitization. Treatment: therapeutic diphenylcyclopropenone sensitization with weekly scalp DPC. Source: whole blood, taken in connection with sensitization to the hapten diphenylcyclopropenone (DPC). The receptor comes from a woman aged 18 to 35 with alopecia areata. Some clones in this sample may be carry-over from other donors' samples. The chain employs TRBV4-3 and TRBJ2-1; 11 nucleotides match TRBD2. The CDR3 DNA follows: TGCGCCAGCAGCCAAGTCCTAGCGGGGGGTCCTTACAATGAGCAGTTCTTC. Amino acids: CASSQVLAGGPYNEQFF.